The 7 T cell receptor beta chains below all came from one sample that was sequenced in a study of shared clonotypes between healthy human individuals. Selected positively for CCR7 and CD45RO-negative, naive CD8 cells excluded terminally differentiated effector memory CD45RA+ cells. Produced via immunoSEQ multiplex PCR; TCRdb's table is partial and in-frame only. The sample lists roughly 2 million clones, just under 95% occurring once. Sequenced: naive CD8+ T cells sorted from blood. The receptors were sampled from a man aged 18 to 30 in good health.

The chain couples TRBV5-6 to TRBJ2-5, with TRBD1 identical over 7 bases. The CDR3 sequence is 16 residues long. Germline V gene data show CDR1 as SGHDT and CDR2 as YYEEEE. J lost 4 bases, V lost 4 bases, and 13 bases had no gene match. The chain's CDR3 is CASSAMTGYNVETQYF. The DNA of the CDR3 is TGTGCCAGCAGCGCTATGACAGGGTATAATGTAGAGACCCAGTACTTC.

This sequence joins TRBV15 and TRBJ1-2; 11 bases are shared with TRBD1. Germline-derived CDR1 and CDR2 are LNHNV and YYDKDF (reference sequence). V trimming: 6 bases; J trimming: 5 bases; junction bases outside the gene matches: 5. The CDR3 is 14 amino acids. Here the CDR3 reads CATREDRGPYGYTF. The CDR3 DNA sequence: TGTGCCACCAGAGAGGACAGGGGGCCTTATGGCTACACCTTC.

On this clone: In the same sample, other DNA sequences code for this CDR3. The CDR3 loop reads CASSLDGSSGNTIYF. CDR3 nucleotides: TGTGCCAGCAGCCTGGACGGAAGCTCTGGAAACACCATATATTTT. The V call is TRBV7-2, the J call TRBJ1-3, with D unclear. The germline V and J ends were trimmed by 5 bases and 0 bases, with 11 bases remaining between them. The CDR3 totals 15 residues. The germline V gene has CDR1 SGHTA and CDR2 FQGNSA.

This clone was counted once. The same CDR3 also results from other DNA sequences found in this sample. The chain joins TRBV4-1 to TRBJ2-7; perhaps TRBD1 as D (5 bases). The V gene's germline CDR1 is MGHRA and CDR2 YSYEKL. The CDR3 has 15 residues. The germline V and J ends were trimmed by 0 bases and 1 base, with 10 bases remaining between them. CDR3 amino acids: CASSQDPRASYEQYF. The CDR3 coding sequence is TGCGCCAGCAGCCAAGACCCCAGGGCTTCCTACGAGCAGTACTTC.

The genes are TRBV5-6 and TRBJ2-7; TRBD1 is a possible D gene (6 bases). Trimming took 1 base from V and 0 from J, leaving 11 bases between them. The CDR3 consists of 15 residues. Germline V gene lookup returns CDR1 SGHDT and CDR2 YYEEEE. In DNA, the CDR3 is TGTGCCAGCAGCTTGCGAGCCAGGGGCTCCTACGAGCAGTACTTC. Translated, it gives CASSLRARGSYEQYF.

The J gene is TRBJ2-5, the V gene TRBV25-1; 11 bases are a match to TRBD2. The germline V gene encodes CDR1 MGHDK and CDR2 SYGVNS. Germline trimming cut 5 bases from V and 4 bases from J; bases unmatched to any gene: 3. This CDR3 region has 14 residues. The CDR3, as DNA: TGTGCCAGCAGTTTCCTAGCGGGAGGAGAGACCCAGTACTTC. Its protein product is CASSFLAGGETQYF.

The chain employs TRBV7-2 and TRBJ1-5, with a tentative D call TRBD1 (5 bases). This CDR3 region has 16 residues. The germline CDR1 and CDR2 sequences are SGHTA and FQGNSA. Trimming shortened V by 1 base and J by 0 bases, and 10 bases separated the two germline ends. CDR3 nucleotide sequence: TGTGCCAGCAGCTTAGAACAGGACTATAGCAATCAGCCCCAGCATTTT. Protein product: CASSLEQDYSNQPQHF.